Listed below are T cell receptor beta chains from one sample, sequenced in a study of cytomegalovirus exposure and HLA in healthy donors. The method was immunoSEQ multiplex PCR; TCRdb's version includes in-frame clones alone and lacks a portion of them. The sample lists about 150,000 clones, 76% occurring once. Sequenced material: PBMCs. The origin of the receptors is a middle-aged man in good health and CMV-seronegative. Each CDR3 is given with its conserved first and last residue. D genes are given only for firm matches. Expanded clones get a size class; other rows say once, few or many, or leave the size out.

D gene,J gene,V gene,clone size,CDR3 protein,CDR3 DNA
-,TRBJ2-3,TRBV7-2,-,CASSLGPLKERASTDTQYF,TGTGCCAGCAGCTTAGGTCCCTTAAAGGAGCGGGCCAGCACAGATACGCAGTATTTT
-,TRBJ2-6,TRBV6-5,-,CASSSSSGANVLTF,TGTGCCAGCAGCTCGTCGTCTGGGGCCAACGTCCTGACTTTC
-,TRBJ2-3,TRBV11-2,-,CASSLDWDSTDTQYF,TGTGCCAGCAGCTTAGATTGGGACTCCACAGATACGCAGTATTTT
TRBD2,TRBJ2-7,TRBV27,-,CASSSSSGVSYEQYF,TGTGCCAGCAGTTCTTCTAGCGGGGTCTCCTACGAGCAGTACTTC
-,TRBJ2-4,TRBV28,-,CASSNPGAKNIQYF,TGTGCCAGCAGCAACCCCGGGGCCAAAAACATTCAGTACTTC
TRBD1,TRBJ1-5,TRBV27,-,CASSFSGGDQPQHF,TGTGCCAGCAGTTTTTCAGGGGGAGATCAGCCCCAGCATTTT
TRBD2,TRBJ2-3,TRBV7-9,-,CASSPEPGLAEITDTQYF,TGTGCCAGCAGCCCAGAACCGGGACTAGCGGAAATCACAGATACGCAGTATTTT
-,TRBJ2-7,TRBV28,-,CASRLTETYEQYF,TGTGCCAGCAGGCTGACAGAAACCTACGAGCAGTACTTC
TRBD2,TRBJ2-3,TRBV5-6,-,CASSVGASGSPDTQYF,TGTGCCAGCAGCGTGGGGGCCAGCGGGAGCCCAGATACGCAGTATTTT
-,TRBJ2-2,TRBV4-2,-,CASSQEETVGGELFF,TGTGCCAGCAGCCAAGAGGAGACAGTCGGCGGGGAGCTGTTTTTT
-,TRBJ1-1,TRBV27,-,CASSPGSNTEAFF,TGTGCCAGCAGTCCAGGGTCGAACACTGAAGCTTTCTTT
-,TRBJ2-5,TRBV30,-,CAWQGLQETQYF,TGTGCCTGGCAGGGGCTCCAAGAGACCCAGTACTTC
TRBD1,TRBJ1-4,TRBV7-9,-,CASSRVGTGPLNEKLFF,TGTGCCAGCAGCCGGGTCGGGACAGGGCCCCTTAATGAAAAACTGTTTTTT
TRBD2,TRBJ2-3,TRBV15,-,CATSRDRGRAKDTQYF,TGTGCCACCAGCAGAGACCGCGGGAGGGCCAAAGATACGCAGTATTTT
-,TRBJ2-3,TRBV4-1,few,CASSRLGETDTQYF,TGCGCCAGCAGCCGGCTCGGGGAAACAGATACGCAGTATTTT
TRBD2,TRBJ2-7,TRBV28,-,CASTRTSGSTEQYF,TGTGCCAGCACAAGGACTAGCGGGAGTACCGAGCAGTACTTC
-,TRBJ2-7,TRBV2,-,CASSHNRDGAYEQYF,TGTGCCAGCAGTCACAACCGCGACGGAGCTTACGAGCAGTACTTC
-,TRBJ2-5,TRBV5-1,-,CASSLQQGTQETQYF,TGCGCCAGCAGCCTTCAACAGGGAACGCAAGAGACCCAGTACTTC
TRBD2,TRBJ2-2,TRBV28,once,CASSGLAGFGELFF,TGTGCCAGCAGTGGACTAGCGGGATTCGGGGAGCTGTTTTTT
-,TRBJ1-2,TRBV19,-,CASSMVPAAAVKLSGYTF,TGTGCCAGTAGTATGGTGCCCGCGGCGGCCGTTAAGCTAAGCGGCTACACCTTC
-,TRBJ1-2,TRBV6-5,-,CASSLLLGAEYGYTF,TGTGCCAGCAGTTTGCTATTGGGGGCCGAATATGGCTACACCTTC
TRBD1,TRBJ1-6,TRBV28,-,CASTGANSPLHF,TGTGCGAGCACAGGGGCTAATTCACCCCTCCACTTT
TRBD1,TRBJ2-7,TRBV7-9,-,CSSSPGPGQGVYEQYF,TGTTCCAGCAGCCCAGGACCGGGACAGGGTGTCTACGAGCAGTACTTC
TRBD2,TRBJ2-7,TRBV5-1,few,CASSSLAGGSGVLQYF,TGCGCCAGCAGCTCGCTAGCGGGGGGCTCGGGGGTCCTGCAGTACTTC
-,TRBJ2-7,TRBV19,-,CASPRGETYEQYF,TGTGCCAGTCCTCGGGGAGAAACCTACGAGCAGTACTTC